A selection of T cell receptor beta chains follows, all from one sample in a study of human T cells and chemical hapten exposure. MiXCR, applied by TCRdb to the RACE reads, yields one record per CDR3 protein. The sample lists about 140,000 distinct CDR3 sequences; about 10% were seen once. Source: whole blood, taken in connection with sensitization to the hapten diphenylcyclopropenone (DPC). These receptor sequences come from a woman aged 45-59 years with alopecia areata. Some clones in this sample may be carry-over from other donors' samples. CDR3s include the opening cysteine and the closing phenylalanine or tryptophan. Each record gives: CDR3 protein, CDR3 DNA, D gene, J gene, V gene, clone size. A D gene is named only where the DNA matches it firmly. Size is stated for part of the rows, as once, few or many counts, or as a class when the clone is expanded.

CASSLTRDYGYTF | TGTGCCAGCAGCTTAACGCGTGACTATGGCTACACCTTC | NA | TRBJ1-2 | TRBV11-2 | NA
CASSLPGNEQYF | TGTGCCAGCAGTCTCCCGGGCAACGAGCAGTACTTC | NA | TRBJ2-7 | TRBV28 | NA
CASSPDMKRGLHF | TGCGCCAGCAGCCCCGACATGAAGAGAGGCCTCCACTTT | NA | TRBJ1-6 | TRBV5-1 | few
CASSGHPKGQRAPYEQYF | TGTGCCAGCAGTGGCCACCCCAAGGGCCAGCGGGCTCCCTACGAGCAGTACTTC | NA | TRBJ2-7 | TRBV2 | few
CASSDEPGHPEAFF | TGCGCCAGCAGCGATGAGCCGGGGCACCCTGAAGCTTTCTTT | NA | TRBJ1-1 | TRBV4-1 | many
CATSDDHTAAFF | TGTGCCACCAGTGACGATCACACGGCGGCTTTCTTT | NA | TRBJ1-1 | TRBV24-1 | few
CASSWGSEQYF | TGTGCCAGCAGTTGGGGGAGCGAGCAGTACTTC | NA | TRBJ2-7 | TRBV12-3/TRBV12-4 | NA
CASSPQGWVQFF | TGTGCCAGCAGCCCACAGGGGTGGGTGCAGTTCTTC | TRBD1 | TRBJ2-1 | TRBV7-2 | few
CASSPSLAGYNEQFF | TGTGCCAGCAGCCCCAGTCTAGCGGGCTACAATGAGCAGTTCTTC | TRBD2 | TRBJ2-1 | TRBV7-2 | NA
CASSWAMDTSYNSPLHF | TGTGCCAGCAGTTGGGCTATGGACACCTCCTATAATTCACCCCTCCACTTT | NA | TRBJ1-6 | TRBV28 | few
CASSWGQTYGYTF | TGCGCCAGCAGCTGGGGACAGACGTATGGCTACACCTTC | TRBD1 | TRBJ1-2 | TRBV5-1 | few
CASRDGTGPHNEQFF | TGTGCCAGCAGGGACGGGACAGGGCCCCACAATGAGCAGTTCTTC | TRBD1 | TRBJ2-1 | TRBV6-5 | NA
CASSRGLKETQYF | TGTGCCAGCAGCCGGGGACTGAAAGAGACCCAGTACTTC | NA | TRBJ2-5 | TRBV14 | NA
CASKGQVGYEQYF | TGTGCCAGCAAGGGACAGGTCGGATACGAGCAGTACTTC | TRBD1 | TRBJ2-7 | TRBV25-1 | NA
CSASLVQGANVLTF | TGCAGTGCTAGTTTAGTCCAAGGGGCCAACGTCCTGACTTTC | NA | TRBJ2-6 | TRBV20-1 | few
CASSPIGDTQYF | TGTGCCAGCTCACCAATCGGCGATACGCAGTATTTT | NA | TRBJ2-3 | TRBV18 | many
CASSALLAGGPRDTQYF | TGTGCCAGCAGCGCGCTACTAGCGGGAGGGCCGAGAGATACGCAGTATTTT | TRBD2 | TRBJ2-3 | TRBV7-6 | few
CASGDPGTSGTDTQYF | TGTGCTAGTGGCGACCCCGGGACTAGCGGCACAGATACGCAGTATTTT | TRBD2 | TRBJ2-3 | TRBV12-5 | few
CAWIRQVNTGELFF | TGTGCCTGGATACGGCAAGTCAACACCGGGGAGCTGTTTTTT | NA | TRBJ2-2 | TRBV30 | many
CSGRSYNEQFF | TGCAGCGGGAGGTCCTACAATGAGCAGTTCTTC | NA | TRBJ2-1 | TRBV29-1 | NA
CASSLGTFYEQYF | TGTGCCAGCAGCTTAGGGACTTTCTACGAGCAGTACTTC | NA | TRBJ2-7 | TRBV11-2 | many
CASSSRTGGNSPLHF | TGTGCCAGCAGTTCCCGGACAGGGGGCAATTCACCCCTCCACTTT | TRBD1 | TRBJ1-6 | TRBV27 | NA
CASSITSGRGEEQYF | TGTGCCAGCAGCATCACTAGCGGGAGAGGGGAAGAGCAGTACTTC | TRBD2 | TRBJ2-7 | TRBV9 | NA
CSLFRPGTGGGHSNQPQHF | TGCAGCCTTTTTCGCCCTGGGACAGGGGGCGGCCATAGCAATCAGCCCCAGCATTTT | TRBD1 | TRBJ1-5 | TRBV29-1 | few
CASRLQGSGNTIYF | TGTGCCAGCAGATTACAGGGTTCCGGAAACACCATATATTTT | NA | TRBJ1-3 | TRBV12-3/TRBV12-4 | NA